This passage covers 25 T cell receptor beta chains from one sample sequenced in a study of identical twins. Each CDR3 protein is one row after TCRdb ran MiXCR on the 5' RACE reads. Here the sample spans 250,000 or so distinct CDR3 sequences, about 8.3% being singletons. The same sample was also used in a study of yellow fever vaccine responses in identical twins.

Sample: CD8+ T cells sorted from blood. The source of these receptors is a woman between 18 and 29 years old in good health.

This clonotype occurred many times. This chain connects TRBV7-2 to TRBJ2-5; D is unresolved. Trimming stripped 3 bases from V and 4 bases from J, with 18 bases between. The CDR3 covers 16 residues. Germline lookup yields CDR1 SGHTA and CDR2 FQGNSA. CDR3: CASSFSLLGMGETQYF. CDR3 coding DNA: TGTGCCAGCAGCTTCTCCCTTTTAGGGATGGGAGAGACCCAGTACTTC.

In its sample, this clonotype was seen many times. CDR3 sequence: CASSSSHVGVIYEQYF. CDR3 DNA sequence: TGTGCCAGCAGTTCCTCCCATGTTGGGGTAATCTACGAGCAGTACTTC. The chain joins TRBV28 to TRBJ2-7; no definite D call. Germline V CDR1 and CDR2: MDHEN, SYDVKM. V was trimmed by 4 bases and J by 3 bases, leaving 19 bases between them. The CDR3 contains 16 residues.

This clonotype was seen repeatedly, ten times or more. V gene TRBV29-1 combines with J gene TRBJ2-2; 10 bases line up with TRBD2. The CDR3 has 16 residues. Germline CDR1 reads SQVTM; CDR2 reads ANQGSEA. Trimming took 3 bases from V and 6 from J; bases not matched to a gene: 10. Here the CDR3 reads CSVDVGLAGAPGELFF. The CDR3 DNA reads as TGCAGCGTTGATGTAGGGCTAGCGGGAGCCCCCGGGGAGCTGTTTTTT.

This clonotype was detected many times. The CDR3 bases are TGTGCCAGCAGCCAAGTCGTTGGCCAGGGTTGGTGGTATGAGCAGTTCTTC. The encoded protein is CASSQVVGQGWWYEQFF. The chain joins TRBV3-1 to TRBJ2-1, with D perhaps matching TRBD1 (5 bases). Per the germline V gene, CDR1 is LGHDT and CDR2 is YNNKEL (reference sequence). The CDR3 is 17 residues long. Trimming shortened V by 1 base and J by 8 bases, and 21 bases separated the two germline ends.

J is TRBJ2-2 and V is TRBV5-1, with a weak D call TRBD1 (5 bases). CDR1 and CDR2 from the germline V gene are SGHRS and YFSETQ. This CDR3 has 16 amino acids. The germline V and J ends were trimmed by 4 bases and 4 bases, with 17 bases remaining between them. As DNA, the CDR3 is TGCGCCAGCAGCGAAATAGACAGCTTGGGCACCGGGGAGCTGTTTTTT. It encodes CASSEIDSLGTGELFF.

The CDR3 sequence: CATSDPGQGDEQFF. The CDR3 coding sequence is TGTGCCACCAGTGACCCGGGACAGGGTGATGAGCAGTTCTTC. This chain uses TRBV24-1 with TRBJ2-1; 9 bases agree with TRBD1. The V segment lost 4 bases and the J segment 8 bases; nucleotides outside the gene matches: 5. Germline CDR1 KGHDR, CDR2 SFDVKD. This CDR3 region has 14 residues.

This clonotype has only a few counts. The CDR3 loop reads CASSDRGETDTQYF. DNA of the CDR3: TGTGCCAGCAGTGACAGGGGAGAGACAGATACGCAGTATTTT. The chain uses TRBV6-4 and TRBJ2-3, with D perhaps matching TRBD1 or TRBD2 (5 bases each). The germline V gene encodes CDR1 MRHNA and CDR2 SNTAGT. This CDR3 region has 14 residues. Trimming took off 2 bases at V and 3 bases at J, with 9 bases between the two ends.

This clonotype was seen ten or more times. The V and J genes are TRBV6-2 or TRBV6-3 and TRBJ2-1; 12 bases agree with TRBD2. With 0 bases clipped from V and 2 bases from J, the junction kept 5 bases outside the gene matches. The CDR3 is 18 residues long. Germline V lookup: CDR1 MNHEY, CDR2 SVGEGT. This CDR3 reads CASSYSRLAGDAYNEQFF. The CDR3, as DNA: TGTGCCAGCAGTTACTCGAGACTAGCGGGAGATGCCTACAATGAGCAGTTCTTC.

The chain links TRBV5-5 to TRBJ2-7, with 8 bases that match TRBD2. This CDR3 spans 15 amino acids. The ends lost 0 bases at V and 2 bases at J; junction bases unmatched: 4. Germline lookup yields CDR1 SGHKS and CDR2 YYEKEE (reference sequence). In DNA, the CDR3 is TGTGCCAGCAGCTTGGAACGGGGGGGACCCTACGAGCAGTACTTC. It encodes CASSLERGGPYEQYF.

This clonotype was picked up a small number of times. This chain uses TRBV12-3 or TRBV12-4 with TRBJ2-7, with D perhaps TRBD1 or TRBD2 (5 bases each). The CDR3 covers 15 residues. V dropped 3 bases and J dropped 3 bases, with 15 bases sitting between them. The CDR3, as DNA: TGTGCCAGCAGTTTCAGAGGGGCCCTCATCTACGAGCAGTACTTC. It is translated as CASSFRGALIYEQYF.

V is TRBV6-1 and J is TRBJ2-7; 7 nucleotides line up with TRBD2. The CDR3 is 16 amino acids. Germline V gives CDR1 MNHNS, CDR2 SASEGT. J lost 2 bases, V lost 6 bases, and 13 bases had no gene match. CDR3 sequence reads: CASSPPGASGAYEQYF. The CDR3 DNA is TGTGCCAGCAGCCCCCCTGGGGCTAGCGGCGCCTACGAGCAGTACTTC.

This clonotype appeared many times. This chain uses TRBV6-1 with TRBJ2-1, with TRBD1 matching 9 bases. Germline trimming cut 5 bases from V and 4 bases from J; bases unmatched to any gene: 6. Germline-derived CDR1 and CDR2 are MNHNS and SASEGT. The CDR3 extends over 15 amino acids. CDR3 bases: TGTGCCAGCAGTCCCGGGACAGGGAGTTACAATGAGCAGTTCTTC. Translated: CASSPGTGSYNEQFF.

This clonotype was observed a handful of times. J is TRBJ2-3 and V is TRBV29-1; TRBD2 might be the D (6 bases). The CDR3 length is 13 residues. Germline CDR1 reads SQVTM; CDR2 reads ANQGSEA. The V end was cut by 2 bases, the J end by 6 bases, with 12 bases between. The CDR3 loop reads CSVEMASADTQYF. DNA of the CDR3: TGCAGCGTTGAAATGGCTAGCGCGGATACGCAGTATTTT.

This rearrangement joins TRBV29-1 to TRBJ2-3; TRBD1 might be the D (5 bases). The CDR3 has 14 amino acids. Germline CDR1 reads SQVTM; CDR2 reads ANQGSEA. The germline V and J ends were trimmed by 7 bases and 4 bases, with 18 bases remaining between them. The CDR3 is CSGGRAGRPDTQYF. The CDR3 bases are TGCAGCGGTGGACGGGCAGGGCGCCCAGATACGCAGTATTTT.

This clonotype was counted at least ten times. J is TRBJ2-7 and V is TRBV12-3 or TRBV12-4, with 7 bases identical to TRBD2. The V gene end was trimmed by 6 bases and the J gene end by 2 bases; junction bases not matched to a gene: 13. The CDR3 has 16 residues. The CDR3, as DNA: TGTGCCAGCAGGGCTAACCCCCCCGGGACTACCTACGAGCAGTACTTC. Residues: CASRANPPGTTYEQYF.

The genes are TRBV6-5 and TRBJ2-3; 10 nucleotides align to TRBD2. This CDR3 comprises 16 residues. The V and J ends lost 5 bases and 2 bases, in that order; junction bases with no gene match: 7. Germline CDR1 is MNHEY and CDR2 is SVGAGI. Here the CDR3 reads CASSNPGLAATDTQYF. The CDR3 DNA follows: TGTGCCAGCAGTAACCCCGGACTAGCGGCCACAGATACGCAGTATTTT.

This clonotype was seen only a few times. The chain has TRBV6-1 and TRBJ2-7, with a tentative D call TRBD1 (6 bases). The CDR3 extends over 15 amino acids. From germline, CDR1 is MNHNS and CDR2 SASEGT. The V end was cut by 4 bases, the J end by 3 bases, with 16 bases between. CDR3 sequence (DNA): TGTGCCAGCAGTGCATCACAGGGTGGCAGCTACGAGCAGTACTTC. Protein sequence: CASSASQGGSYEQYF.

The chain has TRBV27 and TRBJ1-4, with unresolved D. Germline V CDR1 and CDR2: MNHEY, SMNVEV (reference sequence). This CDR3 is built from 17 residues. V lost 0 bases to trimming and J lost 1 base, with 12 bases between them. The CDR3 is CASSLSHQGLTNEKLFF. The CDR3 DNA reads TGTGCCAGCAGTTTATCTCACCAAGGTCTAACTAATGAAAAACTGTTTTTT.

This clonotype was found a few times. V and J are TRBV29-1 and TRBJ2-1, with TRBD1 matching 9 bases. The CDR3 is 11 residues long. V was clipped by 1 base and J by 14 bases; unmatched bases: 3. Germline values: CDR1 SQVTM, CDR2 ANQGSEA. For the CDR3, the DNA is TGCAGCGTTGAAGGAGGACAGGGGAAGTTCTTC. Amino acids: CSVEGGQGKFF.

This clonotype appeared many times. The chain uses TRBV29-1 and TRBJ2-3; 8 nucleotides match TRBD2. Germline V CDR1 and CDR2: SQVTM, ANQGSEA. V dropped 7 bases and J dropped 5; count of bases not matched to a gene: 17. CDR3 length: 16 amino acids. The CDR3 nucleotides read TGCAGCGCCGGGGGGGAGACGGGAGGGCGGCAAGATACGCAGTATTTT. This codes for CSAGGETGGRQDTQYF.

This sequence joins TRBV12-3 or TRBV12-4 and TRBJ2-7, with TRBD1 matching over 8 bases. The V and J ends lost 1 base and 3 bases, in that order; junction bases with no gene match: 5. The CDR3 runs 15 residues. The CDR3 DNA reads TGTGCCAGCAGTTTAGGATCAGGGGGCAACTACGAGCAGTACTTC. Translating it yields CASSLGSGGNYEQYF.

In its sample, this clonotype was seen a few times. This chain links TRBV5-1 with TRBJ1-1; 10 bases line up with TRBD1. The germline V gene has CDR1 SGHRS and CDR2 YFSETQ. CDR3 length: 14 residues. Trimming at V came to 4 bases and at J to 4 bases, leaving 4 bases not matched to a gene. CDR3 amino acids: CASSPRTGGTEAFF. The DNA for the CDR3 is TGCGCCAGCAGCCCACGGACAGGGGGCACTGAAGCTTTCTTT. Complete variable domain (other parts from reference TRBV5-1 and TRBJ1-1): KAGVTQTPRYLIKTRGQQVTLSCSPISGHRSVSWYQQTPGQGLQFLFEYFSETQRNKGNFPGRFSGRQFSNSRSEMNVSTLELGDSALYLCASSPRTGGTEAFFGQGTRLTVV.

This clonotype was seen only a few times. The gene calls are TRBV20-1 and TRBJ2-7, with TRBD2 matching 7 bases. Germline V gives CDR1 DFQATT, CDR2 SNEGSKA (reference sequence). This CDR3 has 17 residues. V was pared by 0 bases and J by 3 bases, with 14 bases of the junction left unmatched. CDR3 loop: CSARDPSGTGDYYEQYF. CDR3 DNA: TGCAGTGCTAGAGACCCCTCCGGGACGGGGGACTACTACGAGCAGTACTTC.

This clonotype was observed many times. The chain is built from TRBV29-1 and TRBJ2-7, with D tentatively TRBD1 (5 bases). Germline lookup yields CDR1 SQVTM and CDR2 ANQGSEA. The CDR3 runs 12 residues. This chain's CDR3 is CSVTALSYEQYF. DNA for the CDR3: TGCAGTGTGACAGCCCTCTCCTACGAGCAGTACTTC.

This clonotype was counted ten times or more. This sequence joins TRBV7-2 and TRBJ2-7, with 7 bases that match TRBD1. V shed 4 bases, J shed 4 bases, and the junction held 7 bases outside the gene matches. Germline CDR1 and CDR2: SGHTA and FQGNSA. The CDR3 has 14 amino acids. CDR3 amino acids: CASSWGQYVYEQYF. Written as DNA, the CDR3 is TGTGCCAGCAGCTGGGGACAGTATGTGTACGAGCAGTACTTC.